The present entry profiles one TCR beta chain with its context. Produced via immunoSEQ multiplex PCR; TCRdb's table is partial and in-frame only. The repertoire holds some 14,000 clones, with around 80% as singletons. The record originates from a study of technical replicates of blood from several donors. The CDR3 has 16 residues. Trimming pared 2 bases from V and 6 bases from J, leaving 20 bases between. Germline-derived CDR1 and CDR2 are GTSNPN and SVGIG (reference sequence). The chain uses TRBV30 and TRBJ2-1; tentatively, D is TRBD1 (5 bases). This TCR derives from a human donor in good health. Specimen: PBMCs. CDR3 bases: TGTGCCTGGAGTAGGGGATTCGACGGGCGAGGCAATGAGCAGTTCTTC. It yields the protein CAWSRGFDGRGNEQFF. Together with reference TRBV30 and TRBJ2-1, the CDR3 gives the full variable domain: SQTIHQWPATLVQPVGSPLSLECTVEGTSNPNLYWYRQAAGRGLQLLFYSVGIGQISSEVPQNLSASRPQDRQFILSSKKLLLSDSGFYLCAWSRGFDGRGNEQFFGPGTRLTVL.